This T cell receptor beta chain was recovered during a study of blood T cell repertoires in COVID-19. Across the whole study: Acute-phase and convalescent COVID-19 samples originated in the United States, Italy and Spain. Sources were T cells, B-cell-depleted T cells, or PBMCs; the material itself was cDNA or gDNA.

This CDR3 contains 15 residues. Germline assignment: CDR1 MNHEY and CDR2 SMNVEV (reference sequence). The ends lost 2 bases at V and 2 bases at J; junction bases unmatched: 2. Authors' methods: Amplifying reference gene primers gave estimates of nucleated cell counts. The data were produced by immunoSEQ multiplex PCR, yet TCRdb's version contains in-frame clones alone and is incomplete. D and trimming come from the DNA, and the V and J calls and clone size come from that table. Of roughly 230,000 clones listed, roughly 81% are singletons. Sequenced sample: peripheral blood. The chain uses TRBV27 and TRBJ2-1; 8 bases fit TRBD1. This TCR came from a man aged 40-50 years with acute or convalescent COVID-19. This CDR3 reads CASSLEQGAYNEQFF. The DNA of the CDR3 is TGTGCCAGCAGTTTAGAACAGGGGGCCTACAATGAGCAGTTCTTC.